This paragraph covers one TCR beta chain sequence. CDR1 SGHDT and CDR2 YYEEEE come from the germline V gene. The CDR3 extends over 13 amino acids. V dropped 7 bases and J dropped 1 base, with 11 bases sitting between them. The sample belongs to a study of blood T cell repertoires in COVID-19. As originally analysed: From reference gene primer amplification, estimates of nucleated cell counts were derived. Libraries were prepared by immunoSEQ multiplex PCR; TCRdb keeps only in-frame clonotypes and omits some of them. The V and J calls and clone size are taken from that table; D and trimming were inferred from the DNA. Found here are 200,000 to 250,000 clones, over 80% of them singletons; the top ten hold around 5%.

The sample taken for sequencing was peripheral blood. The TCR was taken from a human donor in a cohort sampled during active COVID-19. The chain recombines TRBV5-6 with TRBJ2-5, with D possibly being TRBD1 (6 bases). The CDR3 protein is CASLGQLQETQYF. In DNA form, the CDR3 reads TGTGCCAGCTTAGGACAGCTCCAAGAGACCCAGTACTTC. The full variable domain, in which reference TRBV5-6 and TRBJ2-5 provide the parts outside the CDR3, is DAGVTQSPTHLIKTRGQQVTLRCSPKSGHDTVSWYQQALGQGPQFIFQYYEEEERQRGNFPDRFSGHQFPNYSSELNVNALLLGDSALYLCASLGQLQETQYFGPGTRLLVL.